A single sample gave rise to the 29 T cell receptor beta chains below, sequenced in a study of blood T cell repertoires in COVID-19. Profiled with immunoSEQ multiplex PCR; TCRdb holds only in-frame clones, not every one. Among about 200,000 clones listed, 80% to 90% were seen once. The sequencing input was PBMCs or T cells enriched from blood (not recorded which). The receptors come from a woman under 30 who had recovered from COVID-19.

The rearrangement joins TRBV5-6 to TRBJ2-4, with TRBD1 matching over 8 bases. V lost 4 bases and J lost 5; bases outside the gene matches: 2. This CDR3 region has 13 residues. Germline V gene sequence: CDR1 SGHDT, CDR2 YYEEEE. DNA of the CDR3: TGTGCCAGCAGCCCGGGACAGGAAAACATTCAGTACTTC. This sequence encodes CASSPGQENIQYF.

The gene calls are TRBV25-1 and TRBJ1-6; D not resolved. This CDR3 region has 16 residues. The V gene's germline CDR1 is MGHDK and CDR2 SYGVNS. V gave up 8 bases and J gave up 4 bases, with 18 bases separating them. CDR3 residues: CASQKAGLYYNSPLHF. The DNA for the CDR3 is TGTGCCAGCCAAAAGGCGGGATTATATTATAATTCACCCCTCCACTTT.

The J gene is TRBJ1-6, the V gene TRBV9; D is unclear. The germline gives CDR1 SGDLS, CDR2 YYNGEE. This CDR3 contains 14 residues. V lost 3 bases to trimming and J lost 5 bases, with 9 bases between them. The CDR3 sequence is CASSADWDNSPLHF. For the CDR3, the DNA is TGTGCCAGCAGCGCGGACTGGGATAATTCACCCCTCCACTTT.

This clone was counted a single time. The rearrangement joins TRBV6-5 to TRBJ1-1; no definite D call. The length of the CDR3 is 13 residues. Trimming stripped 6 bases from V and 4 bases from J, with 12 bases between. Germline V CDR1 and CDR2: MNHEY, SVGAGI. The CDR3 reads CASRDNTATEAFF. CDR3 DNA: TGTGCCAGCAGAGACAACACGGCCACTGAAGCTTTCTTT.

V is TRBV6-5 and J is TRBJ1-2; 10 bases align to TRBD1. This CDR3 has 15 amino acids. V lost 6 bases to trimming and J lost 4 bases; unmatched junction nucleotides: 8. CDR1 and CDR2 from the germline V gene are MNHEY and SVGAGI. CDR3 bases: TGTGCCAGCAGACCTGGGACAGGGGAGAGCTATGGCTACACCTTC. Translating it yields CASRPGTGESYGYTF.

This clone has just a few counts. V is TRBV28 and J is TRBJ1-5, with a tentative D call TRBD1 (5 bases). This CDR3 contains 14 residues. Between the trimmed V and J ends, which lost 6 bases and 3 bases, there was a span of 12 bases. Germline CDR1 is MDHEN and CDR2 is SYDVKM. The CDR3 protein is CASSKTGNNQPQHF. CDR3 coding DNA: TGTGCCAGCAGCAAAACAGGCAACAATCAGCCCCAGCATTTT. Filled out from reference TRBV28 and TRBJ1-5, the complete variable domain reads DVKVTQSSRYLVKRTGEKVFLECVQDMDHENMFWYRQDPGLGLRLIYFSYDVKMKEKGDIPEGYSVSREKKERFSLILESASTNQTSMYLCASSKTGNNQPQHFGDGTRLSIL.

This chain connects TRBV28 to TRBJ1-4; 7 bases agree with TRBD1. With V trimmed by 5 bases and J by 8 bases, 17 bases remained unmatched. The CDR3 consists of 17 residues. The V gene's germline CDR1 is MDHEN and CDR2 SYDVKM. The CDR3 DNA reads TGTGCCAGCAGTAGGCCGGGACAGCAAAGGATTCGCGAAAAACTGTTTTTT. Translation gives CASSRPGQQRIREKLFF.

V gene TRBV19 combines with J gene TRBJ2-3; 7 bases are a match to TRBD2. Germline V CDR1 and CDR2: LNHDA, SQIVND (reference sequence). This CDR3 has 15 residues. The junction had 9 bases not matched to a gene; V was cut back by 9 bases and J by 0 bases. The CDR3 DNA reads as TGTGCCAGCACCACGGGGGGTTCTAGCACAGATACGCAGTATTTT. This codes for CASTTGGSSTDTQYF.

This sequence joins TRBV7-8 and TRBJ1-6, with D possibly being TRBD1 (6 bases). This CDR3 has 17 amino acids. Germline V gene data show CDR1 as SGHVS and CDR2 as FQNEAQ. The V and J ends lost 5 bases and 10 bases respectively, with 24 bases between them. CDR3 loop: CASSPQTRDIGSSPLHF. The CDR3 region has the DNA TGTGCCAGCAGCCCACAAACCCGGGACATTGGGTCCTCACCCCTCCACTTT.

J is TRBJ2-2 and V is TRBV7-9, with 7 bases identical to TRBD2. V was clipped by 4 bases and J by 3 bases; unmatched bases: 8. The germline CDR1 and CDR2 sequences are SEHNR and FQNEAQ (reference sequence). The CDR3 covers 16 residues. CDR3 residues: CASSSQTSLHTGELFF. In DNA form, the CDR3 reads TGTGCCAGCAGCTCCCAGACTAGCCTTCACACCGGGGAGCTGTTTTTT.

This chain joins TRBV21-1 and TRBJ2-7; the table calls TRBD1, which could not be checked here. TRBV21-1 is given as a pseudogene. This CDR3 is built from 14 residues. CDR3 amino acids: CASSERTGTYEQYF. The CDR3 nucleotides are TGTGCCAGCAGCGAACGCACAGGGACCTACGAGCAGTACTTC.

The CDR3, as DNA: TGTGCCAGCAGCCAACAGCCGATGTCCACTGAAGCTTTCTTT. Amino acids: CASSQQPMSTEAFF. The chain employs TRBV28 and TRBJ1-1; D remains unclear. Germline CDR1 is MDHEN and CDR2 is SYDVKM. The CDR3 is 14 residues long. Trimming removed 6 bases at V and 4 bases at J, with 15 bases between.

The rearrangement uses TRBV2 and TRBJ1-5; 9 nucleotides align to TRBD1. With V trimmed by 6 bases and J by 5 bases, 23 bases remained unmatched. The V gene's germline CDR1 is SNHLY and CDR2 FYNNEI. The CDR3 sequence is 20 residues long. Here the CDR3 reads CASSPILQEQDRGQDQPQHF. CDR3 bases: TGTGCCAGCAGCCCAATTTTACAAGAGCAGGACAGGGGACAAGATCAGCCCCAGCATTTT.

In DNA form, the CDR3 reads TGTGCCAGCAGCGTAGGGGGGCAGGGAGTCCACGAGCAGTACTTC. Protein sequence: CASSVGGQGVHEQYF. The rearrangement links TRBV9 to TRBJ2-7, with D possibly TRBD1 on 6 matching bases. The CDR3 totals 15 residues. Germline CDR1 reads SGDLS; CDR2 reads YYNGEE. V was clipped by 0 bases and J by 5 bases, with 15 bases between them.

The chain recombines TRBV7-9 with TRBJ1-2; D gene ambiguous. CDR1 SEHNR and CDR2 FQNEAQ come from the germline V gene (reference sequence). The CDR3 sequence is 16 residues long. The V and J ends lost 4 bases and 8 bases respectively, with 23 bases between them. The CDR3 reads CASSSPGLPEGDGYTF. CDR3 sequence (DNA): TGTGCCAGCAGCTCCCCAGGACTGCCGGAGGGTGACGGCTACACCTTC.

The rearrangement uses TRBV3-1 (or the pseudogene TRBV3-2) and TRBJ2-5, with D possibly being TRBD2 (5 bases). V lost 2 bases to trimming and J lost 5 bases, with 12 bases between them. The CDR3 has 14 amino acids. Germline V gene sequence: CDR1 LGHDT, CDR2 YNNKEL (reference sequence). CDR3 nucleotides: TGTGCCAGCAGCCAAAATGCGGGCCCCGAGACCCAGTACTTC. Amino acids: CASSQNAGPETQYF.

The chain joins TRBV5-4 to TRBJ2-5; 9 nucleotides match TRBD2. J gave up 5 bases and V 8 bases, and 7 bases lay outside the gene matches. CDR3 length: 13 amino acids. Germline CDR1 SGHNT, CDR2 YYREEE (reference sequence). For the CDR3, the DNA is TGTGCCAGTCGTAGCGGGGGATCGGAGACCCAGTACTTC. Its translation is CASRSGGSETQYF. Full variable domain (rest looked up from reference TRBV5-4 and TRBJ2-5): ETGVTQSPTHLIKTRGQQVTLRCSSQSGHNTVSWYQQALGQGPQFIFQYYREEENGRGNFPPRFSGLQFPNYSSELNVNALELDDSALYLCASRSGGSETQYFGPGTRLLVL.

The gene calls are TRBV21-1 and TRBJ2-7; the table's D gene call, TRBD1, was not cross checked with the DNA. TRBV21-1 is termed a pseudogene. CDR3 length equals 16 residues. CDR3: CASSKAKGQITYEQYF. The CDR3, as DNA: TGTGCCAGCAGCAAAGCTAAGGGACAGATAACCTACGAGCAGTACTTC.

J is TRBJ2-1 and V is TRBV11-2, with TRBD1 matching 8 bases. The CDR3 spans 16 residues. Germline values: CDR1 SGHAT, CDR2 FQNNGV. V lost 4 bases and J lost 7; bases outside the gene matches: 12. CDR3 region: CASSSSQGALGNEQFF. CDR3 sequence (DNA): TGTGCCAGCAGCTCATCTCAGGGGGCTCTGGGGAATGAGCAGTTCTTC.

The V and J genes are TRBV24-1 and TRBJ1-3; TRBD1 aligns across 7 bases. The germline V gene has CDR1 KGHDR and CDR2 SFDVKD. Trimming took 3 bases from V and 4 from J; bases not matched to a gene: 2. The CDR3 consists of 14 residues. CDR3 nucleotide sequence: TGTGCCACCAGTGATACAGGGGACGGAAACACCATATATTTT. Translating it yields CATSDTGDGNTIYF.

The gene calls are TRBV6-5 and TRBJ1-2, with TRBD1 as a possible D gene (6 bases). This CDR3 is built from 14 residues. Germline V CDR1 and CDR2: MNHEY, SVGAGI. V lost 0 bases and J lost 3, with 8 bases in between. The CDR3 sequence is CASSYSHRDYGYTF. The DNA of the CDR3 is TGTGCCAGCAGTTACTCGCACAGGGACTATGGCTACACCTTC.

The chain uses TRBV4-1 and TRBJ2-1, with D possibly TRBD1 on 6 matching bases. The V and J ends lost 4 bases and 8 bases respectively, with 18 bases between them. CDR3 size: 15 residues. Germline loops: CDR1 MGHRA, CDR2 YSYEKL. Here the CDR3 reads CASSPRTTGSDEQFF. CDR3 DNA sequence: TGCGCCAGCAGCCCGAGGACCACAGGGTCGGATGAGCAGTTCTTC.

As DNA, the CDR3 is TGTGCCAGCAGGGGCATCGATGGGGATACGCAGTATTTT. This translates into CASRGIDGDTQYF. The chain employs TRBV12-3 or TRBV12-4 and TRBJ2-3; D uncertain. This CDR3 contains 13 residues. The ends were cut back, 6 bases at V and 6 bases at J, with 13 bases in the middle.

The chain joins TRBV9 to TRBJ1-6; a possible D gene is TRBD1 (6 bases). The V end lost 4 bases, the J end lost 0 bases, and 14 bases lay between the germline ends. This CDR3 comprises 17 residues. Germline loops: CDR1 SGDLS, CDR2 YYNGEE. The CDR3 region is CASSRLQGISYNSPLHF. DNA of the CDR3: TGTGCCAGCAGCCGCTTACAGGGAATCTCCTATAATTCACCCCTCCACTTT.

The chain is built from TRBV7-9 and TRBJ1-4; D unclear. The CDR3 has 15 amino acids. Germline loops: CDR1 SEHNR, CDR2 FQNEAQ (reference sequence). Trimming removed 4 bases from V and 3 bases from J, with 12 bases in between. In DNA form, the CDR3 reads TGTGCCAGCAGCTCCGCGCGACGGGCTAATGAAAAACTGTTTTTT. Amino acids: CASSSARRANEKLFF. The variable domain in full, with the rest retrieved from reference TRBV7-9 and TRBJ1-4, is DTGVSQNPRHKITKRGQNVTFRCDPISEHNRLYWYRQTLGQGPEFLTYFQNEAQLEKSRLLSDRFSAERPKGSFSTLEIQRTEQGDSAMYLCASSSARRANEKLFFGSGTQLSVL.

V is TRBV19 and J is TRBJ1-6; D not resolved. V was cut by 5 bases and J by 7 bases, with 6 bases left in between. The germline gives CDR1 LNHDA, CDR2 SQIVND (reference sequence). This CDR3 comprises 12 residues. The CDR3 DNA reads TGTGCCAGTAGTGTTCCAAATTCACCCCTCCACTTT. It specifies CASSVPNSPLHF.

The chain links TRBV3-1 (or the pseudogene TRBV3-2) to TRBJ2-1; TRBD2 aligns across 9 bases. CDR1 and CDR2 (germline): LGHDT, YNNKEL (reference sequence). CDR3 size: 13 residues. V was clipped by 4 bases and J by 7 bases; unmatched bases: 2. The CDR3 nucleotides read TGTGCCAGCAGCCCAGCGGGAGGAAATGAGCAGTTCTTC. Its protein is CASSPAGGNEQFF.

This chain uses TRBV10-2 with TRBJ2-3; 16 nucleotides line up with TRBD2. Germline V CDR1 and CDR2: WSHSY, SAAADI. The CDR3 totals 19 residues. V lost 7 bases and J lost 4; bases outside the gene matches: 14. CDR3 DNA sequence: TGCGCCAGCACCCCGGGACTAGCGGGGGGGCATTCCACCGCAGATACGCAGTATTTT. It is translated as CASTPGLAGGHSTADTQYF.

This clone appeared a single time. The chain couples TRBV5-1 to TRBJ2-2; D gene unclear. Trimming removed 4 bases from V and 6 bases from J, with 19 bases in between. CDR1 and CDR2 (germline): SGHRS, YFSETQ. The CDR3 is 16 amino acids. This CDR3 is CASSPSQRGLAGELFF. The CDR3 bases are TGCGCCAGCAGCCCCTCACAACGCGGTTTGGCCGGGGAGCTGTTTTTT.